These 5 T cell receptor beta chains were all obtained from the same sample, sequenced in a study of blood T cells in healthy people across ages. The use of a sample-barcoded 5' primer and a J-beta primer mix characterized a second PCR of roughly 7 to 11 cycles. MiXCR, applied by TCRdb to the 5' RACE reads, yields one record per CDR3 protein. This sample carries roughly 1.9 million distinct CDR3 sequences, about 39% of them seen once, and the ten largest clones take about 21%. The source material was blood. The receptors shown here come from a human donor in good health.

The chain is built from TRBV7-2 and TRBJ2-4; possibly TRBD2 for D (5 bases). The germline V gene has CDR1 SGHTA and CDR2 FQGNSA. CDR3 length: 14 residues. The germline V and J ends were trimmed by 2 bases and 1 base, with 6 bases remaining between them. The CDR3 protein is CASSLTSAKNIQYF. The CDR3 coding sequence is TGTGCCAGCAGCTTAACTAGTGCCAAAAACATTCAGTACTTC.

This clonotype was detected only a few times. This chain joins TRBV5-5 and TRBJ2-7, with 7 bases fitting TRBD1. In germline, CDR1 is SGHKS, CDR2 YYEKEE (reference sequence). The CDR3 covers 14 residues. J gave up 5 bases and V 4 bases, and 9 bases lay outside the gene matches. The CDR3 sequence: CASSVEQGSDEQYF. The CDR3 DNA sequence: TGTGCCAGCAGCGTCGAACAGGGGAGCGACGAGCAGTACTTC.

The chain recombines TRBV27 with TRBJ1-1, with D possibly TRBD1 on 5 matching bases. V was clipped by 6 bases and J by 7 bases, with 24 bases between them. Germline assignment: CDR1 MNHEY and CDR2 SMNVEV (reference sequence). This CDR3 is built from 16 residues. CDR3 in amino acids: CASRGFDGRGPLEAFF. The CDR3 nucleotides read TGTGCCAGCAGGGGGTTTGACGGAAGGGGTCCCCTTGAAGCTTTCTTT.

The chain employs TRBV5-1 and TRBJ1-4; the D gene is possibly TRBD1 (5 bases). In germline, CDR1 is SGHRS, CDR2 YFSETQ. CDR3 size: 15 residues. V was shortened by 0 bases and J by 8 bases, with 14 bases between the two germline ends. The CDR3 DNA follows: TGCGCCAGCAGCTTGGGGGCGGCAGGGAACGAAAAACTGTTTTTT. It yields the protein CASSLGAAGNEKLFF. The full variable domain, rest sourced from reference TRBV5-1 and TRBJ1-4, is KAGVTQTPRYLIKTRGQQVTLSCSPISGHRSVSWYQQTPGQGLQFLFEYFSETQRNKGNFPGRFSGRQFSNSRSEMNVSTLELGDSALYLCASSLGAAGNEKLFFGSGTQLSVL.

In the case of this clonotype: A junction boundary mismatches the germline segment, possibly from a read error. The CDR3 here is CSATHRDRGFSILYF. CDR3 DNA: TGCAGTGCTACGCATAGGGACAGGGGGTTTAGCATTCTGTACTTC. The J gene is TRBJ2-4, the V gene TRBV20-1; the match to TRBD1 covers 11 bases. CDR1 is DFQATT, CDR2 SNEGSKA, per germline (reference sequence). This CDR3 spans 15 amino acids.